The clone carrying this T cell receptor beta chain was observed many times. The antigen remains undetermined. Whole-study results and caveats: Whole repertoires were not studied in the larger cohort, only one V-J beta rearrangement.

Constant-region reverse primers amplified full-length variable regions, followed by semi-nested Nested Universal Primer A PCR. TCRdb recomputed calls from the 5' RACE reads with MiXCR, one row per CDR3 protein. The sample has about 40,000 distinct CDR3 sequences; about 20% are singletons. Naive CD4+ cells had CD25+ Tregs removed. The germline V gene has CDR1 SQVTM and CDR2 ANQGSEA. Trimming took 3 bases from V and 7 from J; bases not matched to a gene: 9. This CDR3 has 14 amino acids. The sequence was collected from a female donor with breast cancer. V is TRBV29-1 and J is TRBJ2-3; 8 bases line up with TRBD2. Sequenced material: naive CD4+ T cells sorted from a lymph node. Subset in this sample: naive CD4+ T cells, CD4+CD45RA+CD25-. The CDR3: CSVEALAVGNTQYF. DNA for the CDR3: TGCAGCGTTGAGGCACTAGCGGTAGGAAATACGCAGTATTTT.